The 27 T cell receptor beta chains below all came from one sample that was sequenced in a study of early T cells in non-severe SARS-CoV-2 infection (dated by TCRdb to the early 2020s). Libraries were built with 5' RACE. These reads were obtained on a NextSeq 500. Clones were called with MiXCR by TCRdb after fastp trimmed the public reads at Q25, and only in-frame beta chains were retained. Records with the same CDR3 protein are collapsed into one entry carrying the most frequent genes and DNA. The sample table holds 36,000 or so distinct CDR3 sequences, of which under 4.5% were seen once. The ten biggest clones cover approximately 5.8% of the sample. Sequencing used whole blood. These receptors were obtained from an adult who was a healthcare worker with PCR-confirmed SARS-CoV-2 infection or an uninfected control (not recorded which).

This clonotype has more than one count but fewer than ten. This chain connects TRBV6-2 or TRBV6-3 to TRBJ2-1; D unresolved. Per germline, CDR1 MNHEY and CDR2 SVGEGT. V gave up 0 bases and J gave up 5 bases, with 2 bases separating them. The CDR3 has 12 amino acids. CDR3 nucleotides: TGTGCCAGCAGTTACTCGAACAATGAGCAGTTCTTC. Its translation: CASSYSNNEQFF.

This clonotype was seen at least ten times. The rearrangement links TRBV14 to TRBJ2-2, with D perhaps TRBD2 (6 bases). V lost 4 bases and J lost 1, with 10 bases in between. This CDR3 contains 15 residues. Germline V CDR1 and CDR2: SGHDN, FVKESK. CDR3 amino acids: CASSLGTENTGELFF. In DNA form, the CDR3 reads TGTGCCAGCAGCCTGGGGACTGAGAACACCGGGGAGCTGTTTTTT.

The chain has TRBV20-1 and TRBJ2-4; TRBD1 aligns across 8 bases. Germline lookup yields CDR1 DFQATT and CDR2 SNEGSKA (reference sequence). The CDR3 is 17 residues long. V shed 3 bases, J shed 0 bases, and the junction held 10 bases outside the gene matches. The CDR3 DNA reads as TGCAGTGCTAGCACACAGGGGGGAGGCCTAGCCAAAAACATTCAGTACTTC. Its translation is CSASTQGGGLAKNIQYF.

This clonotype was counted ten times or more. V usage is TRBV27 and J usage is TRBJ2-2, with 7 bases matching TRBD1. V trimming: 5 bases; J trimming: 1 base; junction bases outside the gene matches: 10. CDR3 length: 17 amino acids. Germline V gives CDR1 MNHEY, CDR2 SMNVEV (reference sequence). In nucleotides, the CDR3 is TGTGCCAGCAGTCCTCCGACAGGGCTATGGAACACCGGGGAGCTGTTTTTT. Translating it yields CASSPPTGLWNTGELFF.

This clonotype was recorded at least ten times. The chain links TRBV6-1 to TRBJ1-2; D gene ambiguous. Trimming removed 1 base at V and 4 bases at J, with 4 bases between. CDR1 MNHNS and CDR2 SASEGT come from the germline V gene. The CDR3 runs 12 residues. The CDR3 here is CASSEGSYGYTF. As DNA, the CDR3 is TGTGCCAGCAGTGAAGGCAGCTATGGCTACACCTTC.

This clonotype came up many times. This chain joins TRBV27 and TRBJ2-2; the D gene is possibly TRBD1 (5 bases). V lost 4 bases, J lost 5 bases, and 14 bases lay in between. This CDR3 spans 15 amino acids. Looked up from germline, CDR1 is MNHEY and CDR2 is SMNVEV (reference sequence). The CDR3 reads CASSSPRVDTGELFF. CDR3 sequence (DNA): TGTGCCAGCAGTTCCCCCAGGGTAGATACCGGGGAGCTGTTTTTT.

The table lists this clonotype with many counts. The rearrangement joins TRBV10-3 to TRBJ1-2; no firm D call. V shed 0 bases and J shed 4 bases, with 3 bases lying between them. Germline V gives CDR1 ENHRY, CDR2 SYGVKD. The CDR3 loop spans 12 amino acids. Written as DNA, the CDR3 is TGTGCCATCAGTGAGTCGCGCTATGGCTACACCTTC. Translation gives CAISESRYGYTF.

This clonotype was recorded at least ten times. The chain recombines TRBV7-2 with TRBJ2-3; maybe TRBD2 (5 bases). The CDR3 covers 16 residues. Trimming cost V 5 bases and J 4 bases, with 19 bases left between them. Germline loops: CDR1 SGHTA, CDR2 FQGNSA. The CDR3 reads CASSPLPGNLADTQYF. CDR3 sequence (DNA): TGTGCCAGCAGCCCCCTCCCGGGGAATCTAGCAGATACGCAGTATTTT.

This clonotype was recorded at least ten times. The J gene is TRBJ2-1, the V gene TRBV6-5; 7 nucleotides line up with TRBD2. The CDR3 runs to 15 residues. J was trimmed by 2 bases and V by 6 bases; bases with no gene match: 7. The germline CDR1 and CDR2 sequences are MNHEY and SVGAGI. Written as DNA, the CDR3 is TGTGCCAGCAGCCGCCGGGACTACCCCTACAATGAGCAGTTCTTC. Amino acid sequence: CASSRRDYPYNEQFF.

At least ten counts were recorded for this clonotype. The chain joins TRBV11-2 to TRBJ1-3; 7 nucleotides agree with TRBD1. V was pared by 3 bases and J by 6 bases, with 5 bases of the junction left unmatched. Germline V gene data show CDR1 as SGHAT and CDR2 as FQNNGV. The CDR3 spans 14 residues. CDR3 residues: CASSFGTDENTIYF. DNA of the CDR3: TGTGCCAGCAGCTTTGGGACAGATGAAAACACCATATATTTT.

This clonotype was recorded many times. The V gene is TRBV23-1, the J gene TRBJ2-7, with no clear D. TRBV23-1 has ORF status, its function being uncertain. This CDR3 has 15 amino acids. V lost 2 bases and J 0 bases, leaving 11 bases between the germline ends. The CDR3 sequence: CASSQPNSCSYEQYF. CDR3 bases: TGCGCCAGCAGTCAACCAAACAGTTGCTCCTACGAGCAGTACTTC.

At least ten counts were recorded for this clonotype. Written as DNA, the CDR3 is TGCAGTGCTAGTTCCCTAGCGGGGGCCTCCTACGAGCAGTACTTC. It encodes CSASSLAGASYEQYF. The V gene is TRBV20-1, the J gene TRBJ2-7, with 10 bases that match TRBD2. The CDR3 runs to 15 residues. Trimming at V came to 3 bases and at J to 0 bases, leaving 5 bases not matched to a gene. The germline gives CDR1 DFQATT, CDR2 SNEGSKA (reference sequence).

This clonotype was seen ten or more times. The gene calls are TRBV12-3 or TRBV12-4 and TRBJ2-2, with a weak D call TRBD2 (5 bases). The CDR3 contains 17 residues. Trimming stripped 2 bases from V and 4 bases from J, with 17 bases between. CDR3: CASSLIWTRRGTGELFF. The CDR3 bases are TGTGCCAGCAGTTTAATTTGGACTCGCCGAGGCACCGGGGAGCTGTTTTTT.

This clonotype was counted ten times or more. This chain connects TRBV29-1 to TRBJ2-7; 11 positions match TRBD1. V was clipped by 4 bases and J by 3 bases; unmatched bases: 2. This CDR3 has 13 amino acids. Germline V gene lookup returns CDR1 SQVTM and CDR2 ANQGSEA. CDR3 loop: CSVAGTGGYEQYF. CDR3 bases: TGCAGCGTTGCCGGGACAGGGGGCTACGAGCAGTACTTC.

This clonotype has just a few counts. The chain uses TRBV19 and TRBJ2-2; 9 bases align to TRBD1. J was trimmed by 3 bases and V by 6 bases; bases with no gene match: 2. This CDR3 spans 14 amino acids. The germline V gene has CDR1 LNHDA and CDR2 SQIVND (reference sequence). The CDR3 DNA reads TGTGCCAGTAGAAGGGACAGGGACACCGGGGAGCTGTTTTTT. Translation gives CASRRDRDTGELFF.

The J gene is TRBJ2-7, the V gene TRBV7-2; no clear D. The CDR3 consists of 13 residues. V was pared by 1 base and J by 2 bases, with 6 bases between. Germline CDR1 SGHTA, CDR2 FQGNSA. CDR3 sequence reads: CASSLEWPYEQYF. The CDR3 DNA reads TGTGCCAGCAGCTTAGAATGGCCCTACGAGCAGTACTTC.

This clonotype appeared many times. J is TRBJ2-7 and V is TRBV9; 7 positions match TRBD1. The CDR3 loop spans 13 amino acids. Per the germline V gene, CDR1 is SGDLS and CDR2 is YYNGEE. With V trimmed by 3 bases and J by 4 bases, 4 bases remained unmatched. CDR3 in amino acids: CASSAGQSYEQYF. DNA for the CDR3: TGTGCCAGCAGCGCGGGACAGTCGTACGAGCAGTACTTC.

The CDR3 spells CSGGRGNTEAFF. DNA of the CDR3: TGCAGCGGGGGGCGAGGGAACACTGAAGCTTTCTTT. The gene calls are TRBV29-1 and TRBJ1-1; maybe TRBD1 (6 bases). This CDR3 spans 12 amino acids. Trimming stripped 7 bases from V and 1 base from J, with 10 bases between. The germline CDR1 and CDR2 sequences are SQVTM and ANQGSEA. The full variable domain, its missing parts supplied by reference TRBV29-1 and TRBJ1-1, is SAVISQKPSRDICQRGTSLTIQCQVDSQVTMMFWYRQQPGQSLTLIATANQGSEATYESGFVIDKFPISRPNLTFSTLTVSNMSPEDSSIYLCSGGRGNTEAFFGQGTRLTVV.

This clonotype was counted only a few times. The V gene is TRBV28, the J gene TRBJ2-7; 11 bases line up with TRBD1. Germline V gene sequence: CDR1 MDHEN, CDR2 SYDVKM. The J segment lost 4 bases and the V segment lost 6 bases, leaving 11 bases of the junction unmatched. This CDR3 is built from 16 residues. The CDR3 bases are TGTGCCAGCAGCACAGCCAGGACAGGGGGCTCGTACGAGCAGTACTTC. Protein sequence: CASSTARTGGSYEQYF.

This clonotype occurred a few times. Sequence at one end of the junction differs from germline and may be a read error. The genes are TRBV29-1 and TRBJ2-7; maybe TRBD2 (5 bases). The germline V gene has CDR1 SQVTM and CDR2 ANQGSEA. This CDR3 spans 14 amino acids. CDR3 sequence (DNA): TGCAGCATTGAAGACGGAACTAGCTCCTACGAGCAGTACTTC. It yields the protein CSIEDGTSSYEQYF.

In this sample, this clonotype turned up many times. This chain connects TRBV7-8 to TRBJ1-5; D unclear. V was clipped by 1 base and J by 3 bases, with 4 bases between them. Germline V lookup: CDR1 SGHVS, CDR2 FQNEAQ. The CDR3 totals 13 residues. The CDR3 loop reads CASSLELNQPQHF. The CDR3 DNA is TGTGCCAGCAGCTTAGAACTCAATCAGCCCCAGCATTTT.

The J gene is TRBJ2-7, the V gene TRBV9; 10 nucleotides line up with TRBD2. This CDR3 has 16 residues. The germline gives CDR1 SGDLS, CDR2 YYNGEE. The V segment lost 3 bases and the J segment 3 bases; nucleotides outside the gene matches: 9. CDR3 loop: CASSDAPSGSFYEQYF. The CDR3 nucleotides read TGTGCCAGCAGCGATGCCCCTAGCGGGAGCTTCTACGAGCAGTACTTC.

By its share, this clonotype is medium-sized. The genes are TRBV6-4 and TRBJ2-2; a weak D match, TRBD2 (5 bases). V was pared by 4 bases and J by 7 bases, with 16 bases between. Germline values: CDR1 MRHNA, CDR2 SNTAGT. CDR3 length equals 15 residues. As DNA, the CDR3 is TGTGCCAGCAGTGGGGGAGCGCGAGACAACGGGGAGCTGTTTTTT. Translated: CASSGGARDNGELFF.

This clonotype showed up many times. The chain employs TRBV20-1 and TRBJ2-3; 8 nucleotides match TRBD2. Germline values: CDR1 DFQATT, CDR2 SNEGSKA (reference sequence). V lost 4 bases to trimming and J lost 9 bases; unmatched junction nucleotides: 6. The CDR3 contains 12 residues. The CDR3 sequence is CSANDVAGTQYF. CDR3 DNA: TGCAGTGCTAACGACGTAGCGGGAACGCAGTATTTT.

This clonotype has a count of ten or more. This chain joins TRBV7-6 and TRBJ2-7; D remains unclear. The V gene lost 1 base and the J gene lost 3 bases, with 13 bases spanning the gap. The CDR3 runs to 15 residues. CDR1 is SGHVS and CDR2 is FNYEAQ in the germline V gene. The DNA of the CDR3 is TGTGCCAGCAGCTTAGAAAAGACACTTTTCTACGAGCAGTACTTC. This encodes CASSLEKTLFYEQYF.

In this sample, this clonotype is hyperexpanded (1% or more). V usage is TRBV13 and J usage is TRBJ1-1, with 7 bases lining up with TRBD1. The V segment lost 4 bases and the J segment 1 base; nucleotides outside the gene matches: 0. Germline V gives CDR1 PRHDT, CDR2 FYEKMQ (reference sequence). The CDR3 runs 13 residues. CDR3 loop: CASSWTGNTEAFF. CDR3 DNA: TGTGCCAGCAGCTGGACAGGGAACACTGAAGCTTTCTTT.

This clonotype was counted ten times or more. The rearrangement links TRBV7-2 to TRBJ2-3; D is possibly TRBD2 (7 bases). From germline, CDR1 is SGHTA and CDR2 FQGNSA. V dropped 5 bases and J dropped 2 bases, with 17 bases sitting between them. The CDR3 is 16 amino acids. The CDR3 DNA sequence: TGTGCCAGCAGCCAGGTTTTGGGGGGGCCCACAGATACGCAGTATTTT. The encoded protein is CASSQVLGGPTDTQYF.